Reported below is one T cell receptor beta chain. Germline loops: CDR1 ENHRY, CDR2 SYGVKD. The V end was cut by 10 bases, the J end by 2 bases, with 18 bases between. The CDR3 consists of 14 residues. The data were taken from a study of CD8+CD57+ T cells in acquired aplastic anemia. Overall study context: When averaged, DNA from sorted CD4+ and CD8+ cells came to 3 to 4 ug.

Patients included in sequencing had previously demonstrated CD8+CD57+ cell expansion by flow cytometry. For CDR3 and TCR beta VDJ profiling, genomic DNA was the template used. TCRdb recomputed calls from the reads with MiXCR, one row per CDR3 protein. The sample carries approximately 470,000 distinct CDR3 sequences, over 25% recorded once. The V and J genes are TRBV10-3 and TRBJ2-7, with D tentatively TRBD1 (6 bases). This clonotype originated in a human donor with aplastic anemia. What was sequenced was sorted CD4+, CD8+, or CD8+CD57+ T cells (not recorded which) from PBMCs. As DNA, the CDR3 is TGTGCCAGCTCACCTGGGGCAGGGGCCTACGAGCAGTACTTC. Protein product: CASSPGAGAYEQYF.